What follows are 17 T cell receptor beta chains derived from one specimen sequenced in a study of OX40 agonist ivuxolimab in advanced cancers. Data came from immunoSEQ multiplex PCR; TCRdb stores just in-frame clones and leaves some out. The table shows over 55,000 clones, with around 90% occurring only once. The material was CD4+ or CD8+ T cells sorted from blood, obtained in a trial of the OX40 agonist ivuxolimab. These receptors were taken from an adult with an advanced solid tumor such as melanoma, head and neck, liver or kidney cancer.

V gene TRBV7-9 combines with J gene TRBJ2-7; 14 nucleotides match TRBD2. From germline, CDR1 is SEHNR and CDR2 FQNEAQ (reference sequence). The CDR3 contains 14 residues. V lost 5 bases and J lost 7; bases outside the gene matches: 4. The CDR3 DNA reads TGTGCCAGCAGCCCGGGACTAGCGGGGGATGAGCAGTACGTC. Translation gives CASSPGLAGDEQYV.

The chain links TRBV2 to TRBJ1-1, with TRBD1 as a possible D gene (6 bases). V shed 3 bases and J shed 2 bases, with 13 bases lying between them. The length of the CDR3 is 15 residues. Germline values: CDR1 SNHLY, CDR2 FYNNEI. This CDR3 is CASSDDGGGNTEAFF. In DNA form, the CDR3 reads TGTGCCAGCAGTGACGACGGAGGGGGAAACACTGAAGCTTTCTTT.

V gene TRBV28 combines with J gene TRBJ2-6; no definite D call. Deletions cut 8 bases from V and 1 base from J, with 6 bases between. The CDR3 runs to 13 residues. Germline V gives CDR1 MDHEN, CDR2 SYDVKM. In DNA form, the CDR3 reads TGTGCCAGCGAAAGTTCTGGGGCCAACGTCCTGACTTTC. It is translated as CASESSGANVLTF.

The CDR3 DNA sequence: TGCGCCAGCAGCCAAGACTGGACAGGTTCCACCGGGGAGCTGTTTTTT. This sequence encodes CASSQDWTGSTGELFF. V and J are TRBV4-3 and TRBJ2-2; TRBD1 agrees at 7 bases. The CDR3 is 16 residues long. The V gene's germline CDR1 is LGHNA and CDR2 YSLEER. Germline trimming cut 0 bases from V and 4 bases from J; bases unmatched to any gene: 5.

This rearrangement joins TRBV4-3 to TRBJ2-7, with 8 nucleotides matching TRBD1. In germline, CDR1 is LGHNA, CDR2 YSLEER. Trimming removed 4 bases from V and 0 bases from J; junction bases left unmatched: 5. The CDR3 has 15 amino acids. CDR3 coding DNA: TGCGCCAGCAGCCTCTGGACAGGGAGCTCCTACGAGCAGTACTTC. It yields the protein CASSLWTGSSYEQYF.

V is TRBV4-1 and J is TRBJ1-1; 8 positions agree with TRBD1. CDR1 and CDR2 from the germline V gene are MGHRA and YSYEKL. Trimming removed 0 bases from V and 0 bases from J; junction bases left unmatched: 6. There are 17 residues in the CDR3. The CDR3 nucleotides read TGCGCCAGCAGCCAAGATGGGCCAGGGGGCATGAACACTGAAGCTTTCTTT. It translates to CASSQDGPGGMNTEAFF.

The chain has TRBV19 and TRBJ1-5; D remains unclear. Germline values: CDR1 LNHDA, CDR2 SQIVND (reference sequence). CDR3 length: 13 amino acids. Trimming took 1 base from V and 4 from J, leaving 5 bases between them. This chain's CDR3 is CASSIAVNQPQHF. The CDR3 DNA follows: TGTGCCAGTAGTATAGCGGTTAATCAGCCCCAGCATTTT. The full variable domain, with the rest looked up from reference TRBV19 and TRBJ1-5, is DGGITQSPKYLFRKEGQNVTLSCEQNLNHDAMYWYRQDPGQGLRLIYYSQIVNDFQKGDIAEGYSVSREKKESFPLTVTSAQKNPTAFYLCASSIAVNQPQHFGDGTRLSIL.

The table lists this clone with a count of one. This chain joins TRBV6-5 and TRBJ2-5; D not resolved. The length of the CDR3 is 16 residues. Germline values: CDR1 MNHEY, CDR2 SVGAGI. V lost 0 bases and J 1 base, leaving 12 bases between the germline ends. CDR3 sequence (DNA): TGTGCCAGCAGTTACTCGGCAGAACTTTCCCAAGAGACCCAGTACTTC. Its protein product is CASSYSAELSQETQYF.

The chain combines TRBV4-1 with TRBJ2-4, with TRBD2 matching over 8 bases. The CDR3 has 12 residues. J was trimmed by 15 bases and V by 1 base; bases with no gene match: 5. Germline assignment: CDR1 MGHRA and CDR2 YSYEKL. The CDR3 coding sequence is TGCGCCAGCAGCCAAGCCGGGCGGGAGGTGTACTTC. Protein product: CASSQAGREVYF.

The chain recombines TRBV7-9 with TRBJ1-1; no reliable D call. V was pared by 1 base and J by 6 bases, with 6 bases between. Germline V gives CDR1 SEHNR, CDR2 FQNEAQ (reference sequence). CDR3 size: 12 residues. The CDR3 loop is CASSLGPAEAFF. The CDR3 nucleotides read TGTGCCAGCAGCTTAGGGCCAGCTGAAGCTTTCTTT. Full variable domain (remainder filled in from reference TRBV7-9 and TRBJ1-1): DTGVSQNPRHKITKRGQNVTFRCDPISEHNRLYWYRQTLGQGPEFLTYFQNEAQLEKSRLLSDRFSAERPKGSFSTLEIQRTEQGDSAMYLCASSLGPAEAFFGQGTRLTVV.

This clone was seen a single time. The chain is built from TRBV28 and TRBJ1-1; 7 bases match TRBD1. With V trimmed by 5 bases and J by 5 bases, 11 bases remained unmatched. Per germline, CDR1 MDHEN and CDR2 SYDVKM. The CDR3 runs 15 residues. Here the CDR3 DNA reads TGTGCCAGCAGTCATCTACAGGGGCGGAAGACTGAAGCTTTCTTT. This sequence encodes CASSHLQGRKTEAFF.

This chain connects TRBV28 to TRBJ2-1; D might be TRBD2 (6 bases). CDR1 and CDR2 (germline): MDHEN, SYDVKM. CDR3 length: 15 amino acids. Trimming left V 4 bases short and J 1 base short, with 11 bases between. Written as DNA, the CDR3 is TGTGCCAGCAGTTGGGGGGAAGGATCCTACAATGAGCAGTTCTTC. Translation: CASSWGEGSYNEQFF.

This chain uses TRBV15 with TRBJ2-7; 9 nucleotides line up with TRBD2. This CDR3 is built from 13 residues. V lost 5 bases, J lost 3 bases, and 2 bases stayed unmatched. CDR1 LNHNV and CDR2 YYDKDF come from the germline V gene (reference sequence). For the CDR3, the DNA is TGTGCCACCAGCGAGACTAGCGGCTACGAGCAGTACTTC. Translation: CATSETSGYEQYF. Looking up the rest from reference TRBV15 and TRBJ2-7 gives the full variable domain: DAMVIQNPRYQVTQFGKPVTLSCSQTLNHNVMYWYQQKSSQAPKLLFHYYDKDFNNEADTPDNFQSRRPNTSFCFLDIRSPGLGDTAMYLCATSETSGYEQYFGPGTRLTVT.

The chain carries TRBV19 and TRBJ2-1; perhaps TRBD2 as D (5 bases). The CDR3 has 16 amino acids. Germline V lookup: CDR1 LNHDA, CDR2 SQIVND (reference sequence). Trimming left V 4 bases short and J 9 bases short, with 22 bases between. The DNA of the CDR3 is TGTGCCAGTAGTAGTATTATTTCGAGAGGGCAATTTGAGCAGTTCTTC. Protein: CASSSIISRGQFEQFF.

V usage is TRBV28 and J usage is TRBJ2-7; D is perhaps TRBD2 (6 bases). The CDR3 runs 15 residues. CDR1 and CDR2 (germline): MDHEN, SYDVKM. Trimming left V 1 base short and J 3 bases short, with 13 bases between. The CDR3 bases are TGTGCCAGCAGTTTATCCCCTAATAGCGGCTACGAGCAGTACGTC. Translated: CASSLSPNSGYEQYV.

J is TRBJ1-4 and V is TRBV10-3; D remains unclear. V was clipped by 0 bases and J by 7 bases, with 6 bases between them. The CDR3 contains 13 residues. Germline values: CDR1 ENHRY, CDR2 SYGVKD. The DNA of the CDR3 is TGTGCCATCAGTGAGTCTGACGTTGAAAAACTGTTTTTT. Translation gives CAISESDVEKLFF.

This chain's CDR3 is CAAGGYEKLFF. Here the CDR3 DNA reads TGTGCCGCGGGGGGGTATGAAAAACTGTTTTTT. V gene TRBV27 combines with J gene TRBJ1-4; possibly TRBD1 for D (5 bases). This CDR3 is built from 11 residues. Trimming took off 11 bases at V and 6 bases at J, with 10 bases between the two ends. Germline values: CDR1 MNHEY, CDR2 SMNVEV (reference sequence).